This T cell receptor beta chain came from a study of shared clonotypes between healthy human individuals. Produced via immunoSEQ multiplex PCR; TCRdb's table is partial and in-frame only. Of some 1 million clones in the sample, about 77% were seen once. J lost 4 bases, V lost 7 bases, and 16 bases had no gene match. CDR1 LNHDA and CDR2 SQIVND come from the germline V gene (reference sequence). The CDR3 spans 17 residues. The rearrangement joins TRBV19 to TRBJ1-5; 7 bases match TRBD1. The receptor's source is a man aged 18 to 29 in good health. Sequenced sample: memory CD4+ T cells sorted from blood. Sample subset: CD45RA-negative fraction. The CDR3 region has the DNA TGTGCCAGTAACCCGGGACAGATATATAGCAGGAATCAGCCCCAGCATTTT. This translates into CASNPGQIYSRNQPQHF.